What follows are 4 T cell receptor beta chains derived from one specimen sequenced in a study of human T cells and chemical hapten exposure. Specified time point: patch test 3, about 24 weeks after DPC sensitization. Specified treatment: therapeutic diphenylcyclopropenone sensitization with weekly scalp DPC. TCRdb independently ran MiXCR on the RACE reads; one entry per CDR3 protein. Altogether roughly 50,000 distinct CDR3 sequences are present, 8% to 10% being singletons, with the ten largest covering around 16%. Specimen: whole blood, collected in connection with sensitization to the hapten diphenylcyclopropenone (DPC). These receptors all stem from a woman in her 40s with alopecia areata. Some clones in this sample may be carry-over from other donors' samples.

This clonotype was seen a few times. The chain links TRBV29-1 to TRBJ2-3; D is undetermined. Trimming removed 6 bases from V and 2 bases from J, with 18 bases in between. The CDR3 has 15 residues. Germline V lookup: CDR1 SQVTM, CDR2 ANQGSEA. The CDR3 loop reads CSVNPTDTDTDTQYF. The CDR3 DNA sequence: TGCAGCGTGAACCCTACAGATACTGACACAGATACGCAGTATTTT.

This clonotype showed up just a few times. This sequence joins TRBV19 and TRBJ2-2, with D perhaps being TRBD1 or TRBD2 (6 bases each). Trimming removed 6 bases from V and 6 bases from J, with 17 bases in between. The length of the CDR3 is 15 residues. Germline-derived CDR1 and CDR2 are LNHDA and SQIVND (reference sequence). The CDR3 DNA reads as TGTGCCAGTAGCTTAGGGGGGAGAGGCGCCGGGGAGCTGTTTTTT. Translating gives CASSLGGRGAGELFF.

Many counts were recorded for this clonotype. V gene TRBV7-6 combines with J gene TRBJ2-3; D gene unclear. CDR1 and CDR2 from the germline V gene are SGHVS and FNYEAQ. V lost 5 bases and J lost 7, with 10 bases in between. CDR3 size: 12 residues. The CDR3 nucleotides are TGTGCCAGCAGCCCCCTCAGGAATACGCAGTATTTT. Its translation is CASSPLRNTQYF.

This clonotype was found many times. CDR3 bases: TGCAGCGTTGGGGGGTCCCGGGTTCGTGAAGCTTTCTTT. It translates to CSVGGSRVREAFF. J is TRBJ1-1 and V is TRBV29-1; a weak D match, TRBD1 (5 bases). This CDR3 has 13 amino acids. Germline V lookup: CDR1 SQVTM, CDR2 ANQGSEA. Trimming shortened V by 4 bases and J by 7 bases, and 16 bases separated the two germline ends.